The rows below give T cell receptor beta chains drawn from one sample of a study of blood T cells in healthy people across ages. MiXCR, applied by TCRdb to the 5' RACE reads, yields one record per CDR3 protein. This sample has 700,000 to 850,000 distinct CDR3 sequences, with under 40% found just once. The specimen sequenced was blood. These receptor sequences come from a man between 18 and 35 years old in good health. Both conserved end residues are trimmed from each CDR3.

J gene: TRBJ1-1; V gene: TRBV12-3/TRBV12-4; CDR3 protein: ASSPTGWTEAF
J gene: TRBJ2-5; V gene: TRBV20-1; CDR3 protein: SAREIKIINEQY
J gene: TRBJ2-7; V gene: TRBV9; CDR3 protein: ASSVEGFGDEQY
J gene: TRBJ2-5; V gene: TRBV29-1; CDR3 protein: SVSLTAGEVNEQY
J gene: TRBJ2-7; V gene: TRBV10-3; CDR3 protein: AIRRTIRQGTYEQY
J gene: TRBJ2-1; V gene: TRBV11-2; CDR3 protein: ASSLGGQNEQF
J gene: TRBJ2-1; V gene: TRBV5-5; CDR3 protein: ASSLELRSYNEQF
J gene: TRBJ2-5; V gene: TRBV7-8; CDR3 protein: ASSLGLGDRETQY
J gene: TRBJ1-1; V gene: TRBV9; CDR3 protein: ASSVEGGLNTEAF
J gene: TRBJ1-5; V gene: TRBV5-1; CDR3 protein: ASSPESNQPQH
J gene: TRBJ2-7; V gene: TRBV14; CDR3 protein: ASSPPGQGAFHNEQY
J gene: TRBJ1-2; V gene: TRBV20-1; CDR3 protein: SGGEGVYGYT
J gene: TRBJ1-2; V gene: TRBV29-1; CDR3 protein: SVENPYWTARRNPNYGYT
J gene: TRBJ1-5; V gene: TRBV7-2; CDR3 protein: ASSSKPNQPQH
J gene: TRBJ2-2; V gene: TRBV12-3/TRBV12-4; CDR3 protein: ASRETGNLNTGELF
J gene: TRBJ1-2; V gene: TRBV20-1; CDR3 protein: SARDVGRGRDGYT
J gene: TRBJ2-3; V gene: TRBV9; CDR3 protein: ASSGSKATQY
J gene: TRBJ2-1; V gene: TRBV7-9; CDR3 protein: ASSTRDRSNEQF
J gene: TRBJ2-1; V gene: TRBV28; CDR3 protein: ASSPGQSYNEQF
J gene: TRBJ2-7; V gene: TRBV5-6; CDR3 protein: ASSLSLEQY
J gene: TRBJ2-1; V gene: TRBV4-1; CDR3 protein: ASSQEGDSIYNEQF
J gene: TRBJ1-2; V gene: TRBV6-1; CDR3 protein: ASHWGRGFYGYT
J gene: TRBJ1-6; V gene: TRBV20-1; CDR3 protein: SARKGTNSPLH
J gene: TRBJ1-5; V gene: TRBV12-3/TRBV12-4; CDR3 protein: ASSVLTGGKQPQH
J gene: TRBJ2-1; V gene: TRBV7-9; CDR3 protein: ASSLESSEQF
J gene: TRBJ1-6; V gene: TRBV20-1; CDR3 protein: SIARAAGSPLH
J gene: TRBJ2-5; V gene: TRBV20-1; CDR3 protein: SAQTSGEETQY
J gene: TRBJ2-7; V gene: TRBV7-2; CDR3 protein: ASSPPAGSYGQY
J gene: TRBJ1-1; V gene: TRBV12-3/TRBV12-4; CDR3 protein: ASNRAYPNTEAF
J gene: TRBJ2-1; V gene: TRBV12-3/TRBV12-4; CDR3 protein: VSQKSGGHYNEQF
J gene: TRBJ2-7; V gene: TRBV6-6; CDR3 protein: ASSRGTGAEQY
J gene: TRBJ2-5; V gene: TRBV20-1; CDR3 protein: SARKSGAQETQY
J gene: TRBJ1-5; V gene: TRBV28; CDR3 protein: ASSLRDRVRPQH
J gene: TRBJ2-5; V gene: TRBV2; CDR3 protein: ARGTGRNEQY
J gene: TRBJ1-2; V gene: TRBV5-1; CDR3 protein: ASSPQGSDYGYT
J gene: TRBJ1-6; V gene: TRBV6-1; CDR3 protein: AIQGGSYNSPLH
J gene: TRBJ2-1; V gene: TRBV18; CDR3 protein: ASSLDSRDSSYNEQF
J gene: TRBJ1-4; V gene: TRBV12-3/TRBV12-4; CDR3 protein: ASSLSEGEKLF
J gene: TRBJ1-1; V gene: TRBV27; CDR3 protein: ASSLSTGLNTEAF
J gene: TRBJ1-4; V gene: TRBV7-9; CDR3 protein: ASSYRVLNEKLF
J gene: TRBJ2-1; V gene: TRBV12-3/TRBV12-4; CDR3 protein: ASISGGASYNEQF
J gene: NA; V gene: TRBV6-2/TRBV6-3; CDR3 protein: ASSLAGGGSYNEQY